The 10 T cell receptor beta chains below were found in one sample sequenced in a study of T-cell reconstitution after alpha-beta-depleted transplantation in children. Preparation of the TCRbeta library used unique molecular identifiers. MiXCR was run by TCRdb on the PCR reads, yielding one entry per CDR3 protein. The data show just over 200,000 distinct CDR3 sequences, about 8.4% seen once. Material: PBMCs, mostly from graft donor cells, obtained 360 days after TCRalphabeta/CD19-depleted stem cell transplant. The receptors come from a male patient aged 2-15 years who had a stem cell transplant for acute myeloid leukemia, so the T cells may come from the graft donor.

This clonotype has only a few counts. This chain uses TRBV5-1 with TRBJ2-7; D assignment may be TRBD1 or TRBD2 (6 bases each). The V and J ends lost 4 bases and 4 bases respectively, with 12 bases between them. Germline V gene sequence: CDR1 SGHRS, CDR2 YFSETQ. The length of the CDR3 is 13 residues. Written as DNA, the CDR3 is TGCGCCAGCAGCGAGGGGGGTTGGTACGAGCAGTACGTC. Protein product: CASSEGGWYEQYV.

The CDR3 coding sequence is TGCGCCAGCAGCGACCGGGACAGGGAGTACTACGAGCAGTACGTC. The encoded protein is CASSDRDREYYEQYV. V usage is TRBV5-1 and J usage is TRBJ2-7; 9 bases are a match to TRBD1. The J segment lost 3 bases and the V segment lost 4 bases, leaving 8 bases of the junction unmatched. This CDR3 region has 15 residues. Germline lookup yields CDR1 SGHRS and CDR2 YFSETQ.

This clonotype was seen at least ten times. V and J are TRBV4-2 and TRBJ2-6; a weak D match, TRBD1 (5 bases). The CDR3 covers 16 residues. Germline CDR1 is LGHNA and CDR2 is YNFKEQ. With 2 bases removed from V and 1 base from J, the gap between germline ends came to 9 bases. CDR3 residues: CASSQQGESGANVLTF. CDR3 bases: TGTGCCAGCAGCCAACAGGGTGAGTCTGGGGCCAACGTCCTGACTTTC.

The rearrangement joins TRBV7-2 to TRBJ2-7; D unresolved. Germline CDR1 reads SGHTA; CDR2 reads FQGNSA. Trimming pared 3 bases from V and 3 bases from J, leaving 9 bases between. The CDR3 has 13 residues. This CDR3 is CASSLYVSYEQYV. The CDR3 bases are TGTGCCAGCAGCTTGTACGTCAGCTACGAGCAGTACGTC.

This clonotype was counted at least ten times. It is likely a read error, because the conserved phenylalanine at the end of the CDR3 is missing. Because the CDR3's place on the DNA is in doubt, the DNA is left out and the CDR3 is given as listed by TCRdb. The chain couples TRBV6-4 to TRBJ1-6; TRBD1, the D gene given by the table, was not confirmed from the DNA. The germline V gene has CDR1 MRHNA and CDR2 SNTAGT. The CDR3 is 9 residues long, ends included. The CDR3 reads CASSPSADV.

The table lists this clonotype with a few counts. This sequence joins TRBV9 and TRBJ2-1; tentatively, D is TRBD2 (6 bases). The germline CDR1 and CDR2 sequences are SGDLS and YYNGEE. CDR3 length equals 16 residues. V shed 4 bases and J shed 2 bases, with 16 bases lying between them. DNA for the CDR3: TGTGCCAGCAGCTTTAGAGGCGGGAAAGCCTACAATGAGCAGTTCTTC. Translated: CASSFRGGKAYNEQFF.

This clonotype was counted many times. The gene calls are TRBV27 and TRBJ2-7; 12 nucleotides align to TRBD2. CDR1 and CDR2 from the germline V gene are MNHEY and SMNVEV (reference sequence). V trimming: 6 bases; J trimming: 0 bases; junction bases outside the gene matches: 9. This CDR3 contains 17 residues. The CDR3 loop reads CASRTASGRATSYEQYF. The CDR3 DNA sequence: TGTGCCAGCAGAACGGCTAGCGGGAGGGCCACCTCCTACGAGCAGTACTTC.

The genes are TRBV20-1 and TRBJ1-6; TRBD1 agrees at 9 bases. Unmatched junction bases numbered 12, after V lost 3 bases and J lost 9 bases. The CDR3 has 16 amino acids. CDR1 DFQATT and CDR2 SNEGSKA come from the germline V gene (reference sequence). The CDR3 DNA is TGCAGTGCTAGGGCCCCCCCGGGACAGGGATTTTCACCCCTCCACTTT. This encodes CSARAPPGQGFSPLHF.

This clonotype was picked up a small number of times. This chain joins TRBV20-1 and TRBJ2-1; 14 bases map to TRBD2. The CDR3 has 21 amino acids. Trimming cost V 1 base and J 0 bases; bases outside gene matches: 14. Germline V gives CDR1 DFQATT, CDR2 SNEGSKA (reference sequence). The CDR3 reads CSARVLGRGLAGEGSYNEQFF. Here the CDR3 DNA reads TGCAGTGCTAGAGTATTGGGTAGGGGACTAGCGGGAGAGGGCTCCTACAATGAGCAGTTCTTC.

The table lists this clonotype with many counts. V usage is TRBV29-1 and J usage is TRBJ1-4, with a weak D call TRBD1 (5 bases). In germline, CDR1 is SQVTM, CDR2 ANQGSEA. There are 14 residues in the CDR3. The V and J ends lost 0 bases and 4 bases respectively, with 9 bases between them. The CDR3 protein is CSVEDGGFNEKLFF. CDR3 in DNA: TGCAGCGTTGAAGATGGGGGTTTTAATGAAAAACTGTTTTTT.